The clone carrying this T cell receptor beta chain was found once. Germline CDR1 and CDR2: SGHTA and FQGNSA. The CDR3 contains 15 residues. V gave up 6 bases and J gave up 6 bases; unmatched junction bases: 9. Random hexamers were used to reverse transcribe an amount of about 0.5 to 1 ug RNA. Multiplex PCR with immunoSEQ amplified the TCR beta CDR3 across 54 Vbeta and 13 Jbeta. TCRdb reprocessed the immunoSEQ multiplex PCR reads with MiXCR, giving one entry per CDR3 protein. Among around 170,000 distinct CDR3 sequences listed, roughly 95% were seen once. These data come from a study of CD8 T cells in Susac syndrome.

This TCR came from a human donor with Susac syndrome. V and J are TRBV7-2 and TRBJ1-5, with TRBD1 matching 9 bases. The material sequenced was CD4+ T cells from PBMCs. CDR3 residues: CASSPGQGLSQPQHF. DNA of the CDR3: TGTGCCAGCAGTCCGGGACAGGGATTGAGTCAGCCCCAGCATTTT.